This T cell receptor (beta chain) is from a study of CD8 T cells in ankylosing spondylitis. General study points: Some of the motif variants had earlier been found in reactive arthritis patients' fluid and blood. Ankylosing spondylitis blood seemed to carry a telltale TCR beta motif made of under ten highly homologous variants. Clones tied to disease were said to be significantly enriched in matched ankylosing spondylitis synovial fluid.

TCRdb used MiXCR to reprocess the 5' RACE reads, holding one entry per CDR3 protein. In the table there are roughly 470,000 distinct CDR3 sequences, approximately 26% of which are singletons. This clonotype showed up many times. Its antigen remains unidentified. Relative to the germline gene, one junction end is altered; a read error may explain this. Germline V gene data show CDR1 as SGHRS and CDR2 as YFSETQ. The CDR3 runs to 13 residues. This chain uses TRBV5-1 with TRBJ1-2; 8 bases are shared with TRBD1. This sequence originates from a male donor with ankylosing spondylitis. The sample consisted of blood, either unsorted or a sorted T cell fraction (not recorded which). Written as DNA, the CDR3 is TGTGCCAGCAGTTCACAGGGGGACTATGGCTACACCTTC. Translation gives CASSSQGDYGYTF.